The next 25 T cell receptor beta chains were all read from a single sample in a study of technical replicates of blood from a few donors. TCRdb's copy holds only in-frame clones and misses some; the assay was immunoSEQ multiplex PCR. The table lists about 90,000 clones, about nine tenths of them singletons. The sequenced sample consisted of T cells isolated from PBMCs. The receptors shown here come from a human donor in good health.

CDR3 in DNA: TGTGCCAGTTCCGAGGGCAGCCGCTCTGGAAACACCATATATTTT. Protein sequence: CASSEGSRSGNTIYF. The J gene is TRBJ1-3, the V gene TRBV25-1; D is ambiguous. CDR3 size: 15 residues. CDR1 and CDR2 from the germline V gene are MGHDK and SYGVNS. Trimming stripped 9 bases from V and 0 bases from J, with 15 bases between.

CDR3 bases: TGTGCCAGCAGTGAAGCCGGACAGCTCACAGATACGCAGTATTTT. This gives the protein CASSEAGQLTDTQYF. The chain has TRBV6-1 and TRBJ2-3; D perhaps matches TRBD1 (6 bases). The germline V gene has CDR1 MNHNS and CDR2 SASEGT. This CDR3 is 15 amino acids long. The V gene lost 0 bases and the J gene lost 2 bases, with 9 bases spanning the gap.

About this clone itself: One junction end does not reproduce the germline sequence, and a read error may be involved. The V and J genes are TRBV2 and TRBJ1-2; D gene unclear. Germline lookup yields CDR1 SNHLY and CDR2 FYNNEI. The CDR3 runs to 12 residues. This chain's CDR3 is CASSEPGSRMDF. The CDR3 bases are TGTGCCAGCAGTGAACCAGGCTCCCGGATGGACTTC.

The chain employs TRBV2 and TRBJ1-1; unclear D gene. With 2 bases removed from V and 4 bases from J, the gap between germline ends came to 14 bases. The germline V gene encodes CDR1 SNHLY and CDR2 FYNNEI. The CDR3 is made up of 15 amino acids. CDR3 loop: CASSERLGEGTEAFF. CDR3 sequence (DNA): TGTGCCAGCAGTGAACGCCTCGGGGAGGGCACTGAAGCTTTCTTT.

This chain connects TRBV2 to TRBJ2-7, with 9 bases that match TRBD1. CDR3 length equals 15 residues. The V segment lost 5 bases and the J segment 1 base; nucleotides outside the gene matches: 6. The germline V gene has CDR1 SNHLY and CDR2 FYNNEI. DNA for the CDR3: TGTGCCAGCAGTTACGACAGGGGGGGTTCCTACGAGCAGTACTTC. Protein: CASSYDRGGSYEQYF. The whole variable domain, filled in from reference TRBV2 and TRBJ2-7, reads EPEVTQTPSHQVTQMGQEVILRCVPISNHLYFYWYRQILGQKVEFLVSFYNNEISEKSEIFDDQFSVERPDGSNFTLKIRSTKLEDSAMYFCASSYDRGGSYEQYFGPGTRLTVT.

This clone came up a few times. The chain combines TRBV18 with TRBJ1-1, with no clear D. Germline CDR1 and CDR2: KGHSH and LQKENI. This CDR3 has 12 amino acids. The ends were cut back, 2 bases at V and 7 bases at J, with 8 bases in the middle. CDR3 nucleotide sequence: TGTGCCAGCTCACCAACAGACAATGAAGCTTTCTTT. Translation gives CASSPTDNEAFF.

CDR3 region: CASSLYSGAGQGVLSGYTF. CDR3 DNA sequence: TGTGCCAGCAGCTTATATTCGGGGGCCGGACAGGGGGTCTTGAGTGGCTACACCTTC. J is TRBJ1-2 and V is TRBV7-3, with 10 bases lining up with TRBD1. Germline CDR1 is SGHTA and CDR2 is FQGTGA. V shed 2 bases and J 7 bases; nucleotides not matched to a gene: 19. The CDR3 is made up of 19 amino acids.

The chain uses TRBV19 and TRBJ2-1; 7 bases match TRBD1. CDR3 length: 14 residues. Germline V lookup: CDR1 LNHDA, CDR2 SQIVND (reference sequence). J gave up 4 bases and V 4 bases, and 4 bases lay outside the gene matches. CDR3 in amino acids: CASSTGTAYNEQFF. CDR3 DNA: TGTGCCAGTAGTACCGGGACAGCATACAATGAGCAGTTCTTC.

The chain uses TRBV19 and TRBJ2-2; D call uncertain. CDR3 length equals 14 residues. Between the trimmed V and J ends, which lost 3 bases and 2 bases, there was a span of 7 bases. The V gene's germline CDR1 is LNHDA and CDR2 SQIVND (reference sequence). Written as DNA, the CDR3 is TGTGCCAGTAGTATGGGCAGAAACACCGGGGAGCTGTTTTTT. This sequence encodes CASSMGRNTGELFF.

The chain couples TRBV28 to TRBJ2-7; no clear D gene. V gave up 5 bases and J gave up 0 bases, with 5 bases separating them. The CDR3 extends over 12 amino acids. Looked up from germline, CDR1 is MDHEN and CDR2 is SYDVKM. CDR3 coding DNA: TGTGCCAGCAGTCCCGGCTCCTACGAGCAGTACTTC. It translates to CASSPGSYEQYF.

The chain links TRBV16 to TRBJ2-7, with 9 nucleotides matching TRBD2. V was pared by 5 bases and J by 3 bases, with 5 bases of the junction left unmatched. The length of the CDR3 is 14 residues. In germline, CDR1 is KGHSY, CDR2 FQNENV. The CDR3 region is CASSWELAGYEQYF. The CDR3 nucleotides are TGTGCCAGCAGCTGGGAACTAGCGGGCTACGAGCAGTACTTC.

The chain combines TRBV18 with TRBJ2-1; 7 nucleotides line up with TRBD1. The CDR3 runs 15 residues. Germline loops: CDR1 KGHSH, CDR2 LQKENI. Trimming cost V 3 bases and J 7 bases; bases outside gene matches: 9. CDR3 in amino acids: CASSPDRPAGNEQFF. CDR3 bases: TGTGCCAGCTCACCGGACAGGCCAGCAGGGAATGAGCAGTTCTTC.

The chain carries TRBV5-1 and TRBJ2-7; a possible D gene is TRBD2 (5 bases). The CDR3 is made up of 13 amino acids. V lost 4 bases and J 3 bases, leaving 11 bases between the germline ends. Germline values: CDR1 SGHRS, CDR2 YFSETQ. Here the CDR3 reads CASSPNGGYEQYF. The CDR3 nucleotides read TGCGCCAGCAGCCCTAACGGAGGCTACGAGCAGTACTTC.

The chain is built from TRBV27 and TRBJ2-3; perhaps TRBD1 as D (5 bases). The CDR3 contains 15 residues. The V end lost 6 bases, the J end lost 0 bases, and 13 bases lay between the germline ends. CDR1 MNHEY and CDR2 SMNVEV come from the germline V gene (reference sequence). CDR3 DNA sequence: TGTGCCAGCAGCCAACAGGTGACTAGCACAGATACGCAGTATTTT. Amino acid sequence: CASSQQVTSTDTQYF.

V is TRBV25-1 and J is TRBJ2-7, with TRBD2 matching over 15 bases. This CDR3 contains 18 residues. The V gene end was trimmed by 5 bases and the J gene end by 2 bases; junction bases not matched to a gene: 10. The V gene's germline CDR1 is MGHDK and CDR2 SYGVNS. The CDR3 region is CASSQTGLAGGMTYEQYF. The CDR3 region has the DNA TGTGCCAGCAGTCAAACGGGACTAGCGGGAGGCATGACCTACGAGCAGTACTTC.

This clone was picked up one time. The V call is TRBV11-2, the J call TRBJ1-2; a possible D gene is TRBD1 (5 bases). Per germline, CDR1 SGHAT and CDR2 FQNNGV. The CDR3 is 14 residues long. V gave up 7 bases and J gave up 4 bases, with 16 bases separating them. The CDR3 is CASTPGSFGYGYTF. CDR3 DNA: TGTGCCAGCACCCCAGGGTCGTTCGGCTATGGCTACACCTTC.

The genes are TRBV10-3 and TRBJ1-6; D is unresolved. Trimming took 0 bases from V and 5 from J, leaving 8 bases between them. The CDR3 consists of 15 residues. The germline V gene encodes CDR1 ENHRY and CDR2 SYGVKD. CDR3 in DNA: TGTGCCATCAGTGAGTCTCAAGTAGATAATTCACCCCTCCACTTT. Its translation: CAISESQVDNSPLHF.

This clone appeared once. The chain couples TRBV5-1 to TRBJ2-1, with D tentatively TRBD2 (7 bases). V was clipped by 0 bases and J by 1 base, with 8 bases between them. The germline gives CDR1 SGHRS, CDR2 YFSETQ. The CDR3 is 15 amino acids. CDR3 amino acids: CASSLEGGSYNEQFF. CDR3 sequence (DNA): TGCGCCAGCAGCTTGGAGGGGGGGTCCTACAATGAGCAGTTCTTC.

V gene TRBV11-2 combines with J gene TRBJ2-1, with D possibly TRBD2 on 5 matching bases. The V gene lost 5 bases and the J gene lost 5 bases, with 16 bases spanning the gap. From germline, CDR1 is SGHAT and CDR2 FQNNGV. The CDR3 covers 15 residues. CDR3 sequence: CASSPSSSGHNEQFF. CDR3 sequence (DNA): TGTGCCAGCAGCCCTAGCTCGTCTGGCCACAATGAGCAGTTCTTC.

This chain connects TRBV6-4 to TRBJ2-3; 8 positions match TRBD1. Germline trimming cut 4 bases from V and 2 bases from J; bases unmatched to any gene: 5. Looked up from germline, CDR1 is MRHNA and CDR2 is SNTAGT. This CDR3 region has 15 residues. The CDR3 bases are TGTGCCAGCAGTGTCAGGGGGCTGAACACAGATACGCAGTATTTT. Residues: CASSVRGLNTDTQYF.

The chain uses TRBV19 and TRBJ2-7, with TRBD1 matching 7 bases. The CDR3 has 16 residues. Trimming took 4 bases from V and 0 from J; bases not matched to a gene: 9. Germline V gene lookup returns CDR1 LNHDA and CDR2 SQIVND (reference sequence). CDR3 loop: CASSSPGQAASYEQYF. CDR3 nucleotide sequence: TGTGCCAGTAGTAGCCCAGGACAGGCCGCCTCCTACGAGCAGTACTTC.

The V call is TRBV6-1, the J call TRBJ1-2, with 7 bases matching TRBD1. The CDR3 has 15 amino acids. Germline V gene data show CDR1 as MNHNS and CDR2 as SASEGT. Germline trimming cut 5 bases from V and 2 bases from J; bases unmatched to any gene: 8. The CDR3 DNA reads as TGTGCCAGCAGTCTAACAGGGGTCTTCAACTATGGCTACACCTTC. It translates to CASSLTGVFNYGYTF.

The chain uses TRBV19 and TRBJ1-1, with TRBD1 identical over 7 bases. The trim removed 7 bases at V and 0 bases at J, leaving 5 bases unmatched. The CDR3 runs 14 residues. Germline CDR1 reads LNHDA; CDR2 reads SQIVND (reference sequence). CDR3 DNA: TGTGCCAGTAAACCCGGGACAGTGAACACTGAAGCTTTCTTT. The encoded protein is CASKPGTVNTEAFF.

The genes are TRBV5-1 and TRBJ2-1; weak D call: TRBD2 (6 bases). Germline CDR1 reads SGHRS; CDR2 reads YFSETQ. Trimming cost V 4 bases and J 1 base, with 18 bases left between them. The CDR3 is 17 residues long. The CDR3 loop reads CASSLRELSGSYNEQFF. In DNA, the CDR3 is TGCGCCAGCAGCCTACGAGAGCTCAGCGGGTCCTACAATGAGCAGTTCTTC.

The genes are TRBV5-4 and TRBJ2-7, with 9 positions matching TRBD1. This CDR3 has 14 residues. Germline V gene lookup returns CDR1 SGHNT and CDR2 YYREEE (reference sequence). Losses at the gene ends were 0 bases for V and 6 bases for J; bases not matched to a gene: 4. The CDR3 DNA follows: TGTGCCAGCAGCTTGGTACAGGGGGCGGGCGAGCAGTACTTC. The encoded protein is CASSLVQGAGEQYF.